This entry lists 5 T cell receptor beta chains sequenced from one sample in a study of control samples from healthy donors and cancer patients. Sequencing used immunoSEQ multiplex PCR; TCRdb keeps in-frame clones, though not all of them. Counted here are 210,000 or so clones, approximately 91% occurring once; the ten biggest clones make up 1.5% to 2%. The material sequenced was blood. The receptors originated from a young man in good health.

The genes are TRBV6-2 or TRBV6-3 and TRBJ2-7; 10 bases are shared with TRBD1. Germline CDR1 MNHEY, CDR2 SVGEGT. The CDR3 spans 14 residues. Germline trimming cut 4 bases from V and 6 bases from J; bases unmatched to any gene: 6. CDR3 DNA: TGTGCCAGCAGTTGGTCGGGACAGGGGACCGAGCAGTACTTC. This gives the protein CASSWSGQGTEQYF.

The chain combines TRBV4-1 with TRBJ1-4; the D is unclear. The germline V gene encodes CDR1 MGHRA and CDR2 YSYEKL. Between the trimmed V and J ends, which lost 1 base and 7 bases, there was a span of 16 bases. The CDR3 contains 16 residues. This CDR3 reads CASSQAAWRDGEKLFF. Here the CDR3 DNA reads TGCGCCAGCAGCCAAGCTGCTTGGCGAGATGGTGAAAAACTGTTTTTT.

The chain uses TRBV12-5 and TRBJ2-3; 10 nucleotides agree with TRBD2. The CDR3 is 14 residues long. Germline CDR1 LGHNT, CDR2 FRNRAP. The junction had 1 base not matched to a gene; V was cut back by 4 bases and J by 3 bases. The CDR3 sequence is CASGSSGGTDTQYF. CDR3 bases: TGTGCTAGTGGTTCTAGCGGGGGTACAGATACGCAGTATTTT.

This clone was seen a single time. This chain uses TRBV3-1 (or the pseudogene TRBV3-2) with TRBJ2-2; TRBD1 aligns across 12 bases. V lost 3 bases to trimming and J lost 3 bases; unmatched junction nucleotides: 8. CDR3 size: 18 residues. The germline V gene has CDR1 LGHDT and CDR2 YNNKEL (reference sequence). The CDR3 spells CASSQRRDRGLDTGELFF. CDR3 in DNA: TGTGCCAGCAGCCAGCGCCGGGACAGGGGGCTCGACACCGGGGAGCTGTTTTTT.

J is TRBJ2-3 and V is TRBV5-1, with TRBD2 matching 8 bases. Germline V gene lookup returns CDR1 SGHRS and CDR2 YFSETQ. This CDR3 region has 15 residues. The V segment lost 0 bases and the J segment 1 base; nucleotides outside the gene matches: 1. CDR3 coding DNA: TGCGCCAGCAGCTTGGGGCGGGGGGGCACAGATACGCAGTATTTT. Translating it yields CASSLGRGGTDTQYF.